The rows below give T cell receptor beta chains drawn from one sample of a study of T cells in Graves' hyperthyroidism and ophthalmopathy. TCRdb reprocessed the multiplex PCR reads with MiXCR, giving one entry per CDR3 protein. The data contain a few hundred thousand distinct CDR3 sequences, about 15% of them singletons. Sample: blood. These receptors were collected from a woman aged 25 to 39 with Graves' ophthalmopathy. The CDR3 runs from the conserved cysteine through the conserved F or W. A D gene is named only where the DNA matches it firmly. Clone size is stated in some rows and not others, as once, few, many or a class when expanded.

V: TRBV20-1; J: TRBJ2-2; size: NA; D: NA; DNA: TGCAGTGCTTTCCCGGGGGTGAACACCGGGGAGCTGTTTTTT; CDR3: CSAFPGVNTGELFF
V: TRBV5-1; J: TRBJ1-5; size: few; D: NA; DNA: TGCGCCAGCAGCATAGGGACAAATAGCAATCAGCCCCAGCATTTT; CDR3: CASSIGTNSNQPQHF
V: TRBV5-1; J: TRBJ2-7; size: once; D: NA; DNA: NA; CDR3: CASSFYICSCPGYYEQYF
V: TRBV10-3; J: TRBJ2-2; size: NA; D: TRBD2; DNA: TGTGCCATCAGTGGACTAGCGGGAGTAACCGGGGAGCTGTTTTTT; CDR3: CAISGLAGVTGELFF
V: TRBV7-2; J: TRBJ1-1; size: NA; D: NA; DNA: TGTGCCAGCACCAAAATGGGTTTCACTGAAGCTTTCTTT; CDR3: CASTKMGFTEAFF
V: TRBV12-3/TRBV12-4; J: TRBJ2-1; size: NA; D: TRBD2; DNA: TGTGCCAGCAGCCAGTACATCACCGCGGGAGTGGGAAGTGAGCAGTTCTTC; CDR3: CASSQYITAGVGSEQFF
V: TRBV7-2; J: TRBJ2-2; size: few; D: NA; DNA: TGTGCCAGCAGCCCATACAGCATTAGCACCGGGGAGCTGTTTTTT; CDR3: CASSPYSISTGELFF
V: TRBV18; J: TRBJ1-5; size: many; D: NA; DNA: TGTGCCAGCTCACCCGGCAGGGGCAATCAGCCCCAGCATTTT; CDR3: CASSPGRGNQPQHF
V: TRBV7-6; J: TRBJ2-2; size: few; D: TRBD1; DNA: TGTGCCAGCAGTTACGACAGGGCGTCCGGGGAGCTGTTTTTT; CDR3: CASSYDRASGELFF
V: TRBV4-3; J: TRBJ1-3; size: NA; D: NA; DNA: TGCGCCAGCAGCCAAGAGTTACAGCTCTCTGGAAACACCATATATTTT; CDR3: CASSQELQLSGNTIYF
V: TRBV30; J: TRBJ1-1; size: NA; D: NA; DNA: TGTGCCTGGAGTGGCGGCAGGGCTATCGCTGAAGCTTTCTTT; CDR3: CAWSGGRAIAEAFF
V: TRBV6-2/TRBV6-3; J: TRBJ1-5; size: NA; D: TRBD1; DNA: TGTGCCAGCAGCAATAACAGGGGTAGTAGCAATCAGCCCCAGCATTTT; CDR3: CASSNNRGSSNQPQHF
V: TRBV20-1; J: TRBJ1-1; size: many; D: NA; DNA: TGCAGTGCTAGAGATCTCAGGGGATCGAACACTGAAGCTTTCTTT; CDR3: CSARDLRGSNTEAFF
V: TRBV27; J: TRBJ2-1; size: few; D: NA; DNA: TGTGCCAGCAGTCACGGGGATGAGCAGTTCTTC; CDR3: CASSHGDEQFF
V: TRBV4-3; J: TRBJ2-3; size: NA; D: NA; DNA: TGCGCCAGCAGCCAAGGGTCAGGGGGGACAGATACGCAGTATTTT; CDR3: CASSQGSGGTDTQYF
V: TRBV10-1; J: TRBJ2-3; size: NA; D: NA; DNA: TGCGCCAGCAGTGAGTGGGCCCTCACAGATACGCAGTATTTT; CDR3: CASSEWALTDTQYF
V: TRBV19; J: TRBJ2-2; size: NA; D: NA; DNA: TGTGCCAGTAGTATAGATCGCGCCGGGGAGCTGTTTTTT; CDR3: CASSIDRAGELFF
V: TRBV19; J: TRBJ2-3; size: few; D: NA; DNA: TGTGCCAGTAGTGGTCTAGATGCCAGCACAGATACGCAGTATTTT; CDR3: CASSGLDASTDTQYF
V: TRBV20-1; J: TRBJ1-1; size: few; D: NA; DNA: TGCAGTGCTACCCACCCAGGGAATACTGAAGCTTTCTTT; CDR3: CSATHPGNTEAFF
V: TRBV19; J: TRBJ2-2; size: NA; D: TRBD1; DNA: TGTGCCAGTATCCAGCAACAGGGGGCCTTTACCGGGGAGCTGTTTTTT; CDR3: CASIQQQGAFTGELFF
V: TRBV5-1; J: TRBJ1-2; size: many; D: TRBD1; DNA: TGCGCCAGCAGACTGGACAGGGATGGCTACACCTTC; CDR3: CASRLDRDGYTF
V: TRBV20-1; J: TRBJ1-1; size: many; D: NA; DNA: TGCAGTGCTAGAATGGCGACAGGGAACACTGAAGCTTTCTTT; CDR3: CSARMATGNTEAFF